The 2 T cell receptor beta chains in this list originate from one sample, sequenced in a study of blood T cells in healthy people across ages. Using a J-beta primer mix together with a sample-barcoded 5' primer, a second PCR was run for roughly 6 to 11 cycles. TCRdb processed the 5' RACE reads anew with MiXCR; each CDR3 protein has one entry. The profile shows 1.5 million to 1.9 million distinct CDR3 sequences, roughly two fifths of them singletons. Sequencing was done on a sample of blood. These receptors were collected from a young woman in good health.

The genes are TRBV6-1 and TRBJ2-5; TRBD2 aligns across 11 bases. This CDR3 comprises 14 residues. Losses at the gene ends were 6 bases for V and 11 bases for J; bases not matched to a gene: 11. Per the germline V gene, CDR1 is MNHNS and CDR2 is SASEGT. The CDR3 sequence is CASRLAGVSYGQYF. In nucleotides, the CDR3 is TGTGCCAGCAGACTAGCGGGGGTCTCCTACGGGCAGTACTTC.

This clonotype was found a few times. This chain connects TRBV20-1 to TRBJ1-2; D gene unclear. Germline CDR1 DFQATT, CDR2 SNEGSKA (reference sequence). The CDR3 is made up of 14 amino acids. Deletions cut 6 bases from V and 2 bases from J, with 16 bases between. The CDR3 DNA is TGCAGTGCCCTAACTATTAGAGAGAACTATGGCTACACCTTC. Protein product: CSALTIRENYGYTF.